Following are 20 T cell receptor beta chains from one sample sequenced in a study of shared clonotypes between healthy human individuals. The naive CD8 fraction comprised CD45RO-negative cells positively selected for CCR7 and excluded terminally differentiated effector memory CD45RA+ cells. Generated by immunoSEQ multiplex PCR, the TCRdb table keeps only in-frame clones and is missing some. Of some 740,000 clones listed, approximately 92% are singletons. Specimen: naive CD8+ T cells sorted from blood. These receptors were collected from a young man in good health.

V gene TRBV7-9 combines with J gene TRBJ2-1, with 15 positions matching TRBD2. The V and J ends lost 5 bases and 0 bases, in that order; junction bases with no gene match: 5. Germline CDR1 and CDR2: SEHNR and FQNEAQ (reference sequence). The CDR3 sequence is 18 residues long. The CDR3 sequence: CASSPGLAGGSSYNEQFF. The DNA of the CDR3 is TGTGCCAGCAGCCCGGGACTAGCGGGAGGAAGCTCCTACAATGAGCAGTTCTTC.

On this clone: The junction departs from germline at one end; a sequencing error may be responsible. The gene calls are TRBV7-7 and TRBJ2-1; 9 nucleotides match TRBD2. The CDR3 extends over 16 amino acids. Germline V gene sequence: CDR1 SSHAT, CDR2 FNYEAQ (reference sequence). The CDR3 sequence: CASSLVSGRGNNEQFF. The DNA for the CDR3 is TGTGCTAGCAGCTTAGTTAGCGGGAGAGGGAACAATGAGCAGTTCTTC. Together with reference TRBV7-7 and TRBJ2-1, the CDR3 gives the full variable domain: GAGVSQSPRYKVTKRGQDVTLRCDPISSHATLYWYQQALGQGPEFLTYFNYEAQPDKSGLPSDRFSAERPEGSISTLTIQRTEQRDSAMYRCASSLVSGRGNNEQFFGPGTRLTVL.

CDR3 sequence reads: CASSATGDGYTF. Written as DNA, the CDR3 is TGTGCCAGCAGCGCGACAGGGGATGGCTACACCTTC. V and J are TRBV7-6 and TRBJ1-2, with 8 bases lining up with TRBD1. The CDR3 is 12 amino acids. V was pared by 5 bases and J by 6 bases, with 2 bases of the junction left unmatched. Germline V gives CDR1 SGHVS, CDR2 FNYEAQ. The full variable domain, rest sourced from reference TRBV7-6 and TRBJ1-2, is GAGVSQSPRYKVTKRGQDVALRCDPISGHVSLYWYRQALGQGPEFLTYFNYEAQQDKSGLPNDRFSAERPEGSISTLTIQRTEQRDSAMYRCASSATGDGYTFGSGTRLTVV.

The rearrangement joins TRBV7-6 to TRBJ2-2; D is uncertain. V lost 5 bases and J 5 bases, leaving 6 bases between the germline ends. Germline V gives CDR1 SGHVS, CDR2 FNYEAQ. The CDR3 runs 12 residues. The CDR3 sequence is CASSAYTGELFF. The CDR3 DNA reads TGTGCCAGCAGCGCTTATACCGGGGAGCTGTTTTTT.

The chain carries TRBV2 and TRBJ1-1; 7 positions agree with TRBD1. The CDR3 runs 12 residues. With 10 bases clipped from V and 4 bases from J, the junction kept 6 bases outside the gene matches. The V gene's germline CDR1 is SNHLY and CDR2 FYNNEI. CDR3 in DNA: TGTGCCATTGGACAGGTGGGCACTGAAGCTTTCTTT. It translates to CAIGQVGTEAFF.

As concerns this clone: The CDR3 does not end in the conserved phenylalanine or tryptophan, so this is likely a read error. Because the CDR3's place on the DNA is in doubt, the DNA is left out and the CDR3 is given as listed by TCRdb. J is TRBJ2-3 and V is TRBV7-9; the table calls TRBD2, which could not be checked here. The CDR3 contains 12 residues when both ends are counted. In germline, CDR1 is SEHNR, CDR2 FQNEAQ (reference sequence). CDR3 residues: CASSLDSGKTSD.

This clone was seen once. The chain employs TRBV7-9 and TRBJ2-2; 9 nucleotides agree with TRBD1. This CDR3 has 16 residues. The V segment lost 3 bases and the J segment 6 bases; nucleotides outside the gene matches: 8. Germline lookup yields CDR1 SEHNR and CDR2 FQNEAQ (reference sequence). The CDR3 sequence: CASSLETGGRPGELFF. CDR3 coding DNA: TGTGCCAGCAGCTTGGAGACAGGGGGTAGGCCCGGGGAGCTGTTTTTT.

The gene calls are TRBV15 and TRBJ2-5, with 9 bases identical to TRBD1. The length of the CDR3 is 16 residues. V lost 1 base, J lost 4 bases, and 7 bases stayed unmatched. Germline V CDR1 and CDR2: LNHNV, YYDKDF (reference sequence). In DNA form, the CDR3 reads TGTGCCACCAGCAGAGTACAGGGGGCTCGGGGAGAGACCCAGTACTTC. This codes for CATSRVQGARGETQYF.

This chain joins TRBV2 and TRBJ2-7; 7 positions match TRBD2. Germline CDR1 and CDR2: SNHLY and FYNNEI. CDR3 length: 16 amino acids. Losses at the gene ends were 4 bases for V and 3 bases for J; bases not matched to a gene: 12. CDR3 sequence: CASSVLPGGGNYEQYF. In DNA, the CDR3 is TGTGCCAGCAGTGTCCTTCCGGGCGGGGGAAACTACGAGCAGTACTTC.

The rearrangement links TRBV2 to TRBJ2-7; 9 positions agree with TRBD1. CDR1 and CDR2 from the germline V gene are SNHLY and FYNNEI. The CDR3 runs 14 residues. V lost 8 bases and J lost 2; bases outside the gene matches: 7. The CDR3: CASLGQGGPYEQYF. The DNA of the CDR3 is TGTGCCAGCTTGGGACAGGGTGGACCCTACGAGCAGTACTTC.

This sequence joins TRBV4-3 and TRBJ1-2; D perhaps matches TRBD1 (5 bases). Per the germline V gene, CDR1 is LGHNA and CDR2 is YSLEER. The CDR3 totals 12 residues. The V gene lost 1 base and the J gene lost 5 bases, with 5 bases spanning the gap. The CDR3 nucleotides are TGCGCCAGCAGCCAAGGGACATATGGCTACACCTTC. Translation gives CASSQGTYGYTF.

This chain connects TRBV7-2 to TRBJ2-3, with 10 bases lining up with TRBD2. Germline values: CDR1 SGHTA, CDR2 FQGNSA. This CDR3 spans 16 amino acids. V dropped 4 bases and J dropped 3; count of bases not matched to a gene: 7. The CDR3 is CASSSFSGRRTDTQYF. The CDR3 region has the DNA TGTGCCAGCAGCTCGTTTAGCGGGAGGAGGACAGATACGCAGTATTTT.

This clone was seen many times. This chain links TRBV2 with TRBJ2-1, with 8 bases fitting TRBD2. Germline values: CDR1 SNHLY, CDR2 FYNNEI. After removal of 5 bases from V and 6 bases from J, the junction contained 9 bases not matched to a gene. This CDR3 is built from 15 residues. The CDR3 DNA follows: TGTGCCAGCAGTCCGCTAGGACGGGGGGGCAATGAGCAGTTCTTC. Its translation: CASSPLGRGGNEQFF.

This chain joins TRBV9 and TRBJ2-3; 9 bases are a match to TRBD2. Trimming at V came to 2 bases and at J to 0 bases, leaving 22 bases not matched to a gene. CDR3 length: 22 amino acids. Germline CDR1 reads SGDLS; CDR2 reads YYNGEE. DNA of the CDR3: TGTGCCAGCAGCGTTTCCCCCGGGACTAGCAGAGTTGACCCACTAAGCACAGATACGCAGTATTTT. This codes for CASSVSPGTSRVDPLSTDTQYF.

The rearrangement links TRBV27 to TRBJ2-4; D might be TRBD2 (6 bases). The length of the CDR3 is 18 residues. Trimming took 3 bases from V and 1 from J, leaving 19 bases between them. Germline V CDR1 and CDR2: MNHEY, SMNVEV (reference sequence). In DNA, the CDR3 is TGTGCCAGCAGTTTGTATCCCGACGGAGGGCTGGCCAAAAACATTCAGTACTTC. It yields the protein CASSLYPDGGLAKNIQYF.

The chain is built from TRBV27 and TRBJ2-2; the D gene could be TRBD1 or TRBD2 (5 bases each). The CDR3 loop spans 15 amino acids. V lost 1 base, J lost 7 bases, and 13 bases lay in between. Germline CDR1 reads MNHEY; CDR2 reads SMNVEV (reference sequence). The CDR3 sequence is CASSLYGAWGGELFF. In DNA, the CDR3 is TGTGCCAGCAGTTTATACGGGGCATGGGGCGGGGAGCTGTTTTTT.

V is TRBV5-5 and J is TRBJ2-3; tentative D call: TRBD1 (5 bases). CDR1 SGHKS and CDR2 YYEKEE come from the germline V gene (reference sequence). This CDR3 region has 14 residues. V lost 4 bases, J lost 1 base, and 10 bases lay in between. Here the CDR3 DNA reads TGTGCCAGCAGCCCCGACAGACGCACAGATACGCAGTATTTT. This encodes CASSPDRRTDTQYF.

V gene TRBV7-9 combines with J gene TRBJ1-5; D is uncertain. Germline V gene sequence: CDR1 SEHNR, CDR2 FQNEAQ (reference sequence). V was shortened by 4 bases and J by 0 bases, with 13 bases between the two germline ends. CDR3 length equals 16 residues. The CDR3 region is CASSSARASSNQPQHF. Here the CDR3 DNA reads TGTGCCAGCAGCTCTGCGAGGGCTTCTAGCAATCAGCCCCAGCATTTT.

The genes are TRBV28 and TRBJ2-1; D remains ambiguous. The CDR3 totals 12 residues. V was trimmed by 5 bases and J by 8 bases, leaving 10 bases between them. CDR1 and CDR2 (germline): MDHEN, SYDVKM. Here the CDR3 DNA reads TGTGCCAGCAGTGGGTGGTCAGATGAGCAGTTCTTC. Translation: CASSGWSDEQFF.

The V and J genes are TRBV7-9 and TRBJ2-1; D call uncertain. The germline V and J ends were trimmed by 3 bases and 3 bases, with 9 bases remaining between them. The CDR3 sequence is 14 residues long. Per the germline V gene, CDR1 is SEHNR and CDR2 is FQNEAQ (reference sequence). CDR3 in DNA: TGTGCCAGCAGCTTTGGTTCAAACTACAATGAGCAGTTCTTC. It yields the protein CASSFGSNYNEQFF.